One and the same sample provided the 29 T cell receptor beta chains below, sequenced in a study of OX40 agonist ivuxolimab in advanced cancers. Libraries were constructed by the immunoSEQ multiplex PCR assay. TCRdb retrieved this table from immuneACCESS and kept in-frame rearrangements only. Not all clones are present; in checked studies, unresolved V genes account for under half, and no reason is known for the remainder. The sample has fewer than 40,000 clones on record, around 80% of them singletons. About 12% of the sample is held by the ten biggest clonotypes. The input for sequencing was CD4+ or CD8+ T cells sorted from blood, taken in a trial of the OX40 agonist ivuxolimab. These receptors all stem from an adult with an advanced solid tumor such as melanoma, head and neck, liver or kidney cancer.

The chain is built from TRBV28 and TRBJ1-5; TRBD1 might be the D (5 bases). Germline V CDR1 and CDR2: MDHEN, SYDVKM. Between the trimmed V and J ends, which lost 4 bases and 4 bases, there was a span of 11 bases. This CDR3 is 14 amino acids long. The CDR3: CASSSGGGNQPQHF. CDR3 sequence (DNA): TGTGCCAGCAGTTCGGGGGGAGGGAATCAGCCCCAGCATTTT.

V and J are TRBV6-1 and TRBJ2-7; perhaps D is TRBD1 or TRBD2 (5 bases each). The CDR3 extends over 13 amino acids. V was cut by 1 base and J by 7 bases, with 11 bases left in between. Germline values: CDR1 MNHNS, CDR2 SASEGT. Written as DNA, the CDR3 is TGTGCCAGCAGTGAAGTGGGGGAAGGAGAGCAGTACTTC. Its protein product is CASSEVGEGEQYF.

This clone has more than one count but fewer than ten. The J gene is TRBJ1-5, the V gene TRBV5-5, with TRBD1 matching 10 bases. The length of the CDR3 is 16 residues. CDR1 SGHKS and CDR2 YYEKEE come from the germline V gene (reference sequence). The V gene end was trimmed by 0 bases and the J gene end by 13 bases; junction bases not matched to a gene: 13. The DNA of the CDR3 is TGTGCCAGCAGCTTGGAAAGGGGGACAGGGGTTACCCCTCAGCATTTT. The encoded protein is CASSLERGTGVTPQHF.

The rearrangement joins TRBV28 to TRBJ2-7; D perhaps matches TRBD1 (6 bases). V was trimmed by 6 bases and J by 0 bases, leaving 15 bases between them. The CDR3 loop spans 15 amino acids. Germline CDR1 reads MDHEN; CDR2 reads SYDVKM. The CDR3 nucleotides read TGTGCCAGCAGGCCCACAGGGTTGATCTCCTACGAGCAGTACTTC. Translating it yields CASRPTGLISYEQYF.

The chain carries TRBV7-3 and TRBJ2-3, with 10 bases that match TRBD2. The CDR3 spans 16 residues. With 3 bases clipped from V and 2 bases from J, the junction kept 5 bases outside the gene matches. The V gene's germline CDR1 is SGHTA and CDR2 FQGTGA. The CDR3 DNA follows: TGTGCCAGCAGCTTGACCGGGACTAGCGTCACAGATACGCAGTATTTT. Protein: CASSLTGTSVTDTQYF.

The chain couples TRBV2 to TRBJ2-5; unclear D gene. This CDR3 comprises 11 residues. V was shortened by 8 bases and J by 4 bases, with 8 bases between the two germline ends. Germline V CDR1 and CDR2: SNHLY, FYNNEI. This CDR3 is CASSRTETQYF. The CDR3 DNA is TGTGCCAGCTCCAGGACAGAGACCCAGTACTTC.

V gene TRBV27 combines with J gene TRBJ2-2; 9 positions agree with TRBD1. Germline V gives CDR1 MNHEY, CDR2 SMNVEV (reference sequence). This CDR3 is built from 15 residues. Trimming cost V 6 bases and J 5 bases; bases outside gene matches: 7. The CDR3 bases are TGTGCCAGCAGCCTACAGGGGGCTAGGACCGGGGAGCTGTTTTTT. Its protein is CASSLQGARTGELFF.

In DNA, the CDR3 is TGTGCCAGCAGCCAACAGGCGACCCAGTACTTC. Amino acid sequence: CASSQQATQYF. The chain recombines TRBV14 with TRBJ2-5, with D unresolved. Trimming removed 2 bases at V and 7 bases at J, with 5 bases between. The CDR3 spans 11 residues. Germline V gene sequence: CDR1 SGHDN, CDR2 FVKESK.

The J gene is TRBJ1-1, the V gene TRBV6-1; D is unresolved. The CDR3 has 13 residues. V shed 4 bases and J shed 2 bases, with 8 bases lying between them. Germline CDR1 is MNHNS and CDR2 is SASEGT. As DNA, the CDR3 is TGTGCCAGCAGTGTGAAAGTTAACACTGAAGCTTTCTTT. The encoded protein is CASSVKVNTEAFF.

This clone came up once. The CDR3 sequence is CASSLTSYGYTF. DNA of the CDR3: TGTGCCAGTAGTTTGACGAGCTATGGCTACACCTTC. The chain links TRBV19 to TRBJ1-2, with D uncertain. V was trimmed by 5 bases and J by 4 bases, leaving 8 bases between them. The CDR3 has 12 amino acids. Germline assignment: CDR1 LNHDA and CDR2 SQIVND (reference sequence).

As to this clone: A junction end diverges from the germline sequence, so it may reflect a read error. The genes are TRBV30 and TRBJ2-2; D perhaps matches TRBD2 (6 bases). The CDR3 is 13 amino acids. The germline V gene has CDR1 GTSNPN and CDR2 SVGIG (reference sequence). DNA for the CDR3: TGTGCCTGGAGCGGGAGTACGGACCGGGGAGCTGTTTTT. It specifies CAWSGSTDRGAVF.

The rearrangement uses TRBV19 and TRBJ1-1; a weak D match, TRBD1 (5 bases). The germline gives CDR1 LNHDA, CDR2 SQIVND (reference sequence). V lost 9 bases to trimming and J lost 5 bases, with 16 bases between them. This CDR3 region has 13 residues. CDR3 DNA: TGTGCCAGCGCCCGGTGGGGGGGGACTGAAGCTTTCTTT. Protein sequence: CASARWGGTEAFF.

V is TRBV7-2 and J is TRBJ1-1; D gene uncertain. This CDR3 spans 13 amino acids. Germline-derived CDR1 and CDR2 are SGHTA and FQGNSA. The V end was cut by 3 bases, the J end by 1 base, with 6 bases between. This chain's CDR3 is CASSFVRNTEAFF. The CDR3 DNA follows: TGTGCCAGCAGCTTCGTACGGAACACTGAAGCTTTCTTT.

The rearrangement joins TRBV5-4 to TRBJ2-7; weak D call: TRBD1 (5 bases). This CDR3 is 15 amino acids long. The germline V and J ends were trimmed by 0 bases and 7 bases, with 17 bases remaining between them. The germline V gene has CDR1 SGHNT and CDR2 YYREEE (reference sequence). DNA of the CDR3: TGTGCCAGCAGCTTGGGGCCGACTGGATCAGGGGAGCAGTACTTC. Protein product: CASSLGPTGSGEQYF.

The chain is built from TRBV11-2 and TRBJ1-1; possible D gene TRBD1, 5 bases. CDR3 length equals 17 residues. Trimming took 5 bases from V and 5 from J, leaving 24 bases between them. Per the germline V gene, CDR1 is SGHAT and CDR2 is FQNNGV. CDR3 coding DNA: TGTGCCAGCAGCGGTTTCTGGGGGGAACATGGGGATACTGAAGCTTTCTTT. It codes for CASSGFWGEHGDTEAFF.

V usage is TRBV28 and J usage is TRBJ1-5; D is perhaps TRBD1 (5 bases). This CDR3 contains 14 residues. The germline V and J ends were trimmed by 6 bases and 0 bases, with 9 bases remaining between them. The germline V gene encodes CDR1 MDHEN and CDR2 SYDVKM. The CDR3 reads CASRGGNSNQPQHF. The CDR3 coding sequence is TGTGCCAGCAGGGGGGGAAATAGCAATCAGCCCCAGCATTTT.

This clone was detected once. V gene TRBV19 combines with J gene TRBJ1-5; D gene unclear. Germline V gene data show CDR1 as LNHDA and CDR2 as SQIVND (reference sequence). The V end lost 4 bases, the J end lost 0 bases, and 4 bases lay between the germline ends. CDR3 length equals 13 residues. The CDR3 loop is CASSTNSNQPQHF. CDR3 nucleotide sequence: TGTGCCAGTAGTACAAATAGCAATCAGCCCCAGCATTTT.

The V gene is TRBV5-1, the J gene TRBJ2-1; 10 bases map to TRBD2. The CDR3 runs to 14 residues. Trimming took 3 bases from V and 9 from J; bases not matched to a gene: 6. Germline V gives CDR1 SGHRS, CDR2 YFSETQ. CDR3 sequence: CASSSASGRSEQFF. CDR3 DNA: TGCGCCAGCAGCTCGGCTAGCGGGAGAAGTGAGCAGTTCTTC. Based on the CDR3 plus reference TRBV5-1 and TRBJ2-1, the full variable domain is KAGVTQTPRYLIKTRGQQVTLSCSPISGHRSVSWYQQTPGQGLQFLFEYFSETQRNKGNFPGRFSGRQFSNSRSEMNVSTLELGDSALYLCASSSASGRSEQFFGPGTRLTVL.

The chain combines TRBV28 with TRBJ2-7, with TRBD2 matching 8 bases. Germline CDR1 and CDR2: MDHEN and SYDVKM. This CDR3 spans 14 amino acids. With 4 bases clipped from V and 2 bases from J, the junction kept 4 bases outside the gene matches. The DNA for the CDR3 is TGTGCCAGCAGTTCAAGCGGGAGAACCTACGAGCAGTACTTC. Translation gives CASSSSGRTYEQYF.

The rearrangement links TRBV2 to TRBJ2-1; TRBD2 matches 9 bases. The germline gives CDR1 SNHLY, CDR2 FYNNEI. The CDR3 length is 13 residues. The ends lost 7 bases at V and 14 bases at J; junction bases unmatched: 12. The CDR3 sequence: CASKGLAGVGEFF. CDR3 nucleotide sequence: TGTGCCAGCAAGGGATTAGCGGGAGTGGGGGAGTTCTTC.

V and J are TRBV28 and TRBJ1-1; 9 bases align to TRBD1. CDR3 length equals 14 residues. Losses at the gene ends were 3 bases for V and 4 bases for J; bases not matched to a gene: 3. Germline CDR1 is MDHEN and CDR2 is SYDVKM. The CDR3: CASSLNRGLTEAFF. In nucleotides, the CDR3 is TGTGCCAGCAGTTTGAACAGGGGGCTCACTGAAGCTTTCTTT.

The gene calls are TRBV6-5 and TRBJ1-2; D gene uncertain. Trimming took off 6 bases at V and 2 bases at J, with 10 bases between the two ends. The CDR3 length is 13 residues. From germline, CDR1 is MNHEY and CDR2 SVGAGI. The CDR3 sequence is CASSKRENYGYTF. CDR3 coding DNA: TGTGCCAGCAGCAAAAGGGAAAACTATGGCTACACCTTC.

The chain uses TRBV7-8 and TRBJ2-2; 9 bases map to TRBD1. With 4 bases clipped from V and 7 bases from J, the junction kept 7 bases outside the gene matches. CDR3 size: 15 residues. CDR1 and CDR2 from the germline V gene are SGHVS and FQNEAQ. The CDR3 region has the DNA TGTGCCAGCAGCTCTTTGGGACAGGGATTCGGGGAGCTGTTTTTT. Translated: CASSSLGQGFGELFF.

The rearrangement joins TRBV11-2 to TRBJ2-2; no definite D call. The germline CDR1 and CDR2 sequences are SGHAT and FQNNGV. The CDR3 is 12 amino acids. Trimming pared 3 bases from V and 4 bases from J, leaving 3 bases between. The CDR3 DNA follows: TGTGCCAGCAGCTTTTCCACCGGGGAGCTGTTTTTT. As protein: CASSFSTGELFF.

The chain couples TRBV7-6 to TRBJ2-1; D is ambiguous. The CDR3 is 13 amino acids. Germline CDR1 and CDR2: SGHVS and FNYEAQ. The V end was cut by 5 bases, the J end by 6 bases, with 11 bases between. CDR3 in DNA: TGTGCCAGCAGCCCCGCTCTCGTCAATGAGCAGTTCTTC. Translation gives CASSPALVNEQFF.

The rearrangement uses TRBV10-3 and TRBJ1-3; a possible D gene is TRBD1 (5 bases). V lost 0 bases to trimming and J lost 0 bases, with 6 bases between them. The CDR3 spans 15 residues. Germline CDR1 ENHRY, CDR2 SYGVKD. CDR3 protein: CAISESGGSGNTIYF. The CDR3, as DNA: TGTGCCATCAGTGAGTCCGGGGGCTCTGGAAACACCATATATTTT.

The chain uses TRBV18 and TRBJ2-3, with TRBD2 identical over 10 bases. With V trimmed by 5 bases and J by 0 bases, 8 bases remained unmatched. The CDR3 has 17 amino acids. Germline CDR1 and CDR2: KGHSH and LQKENI. CDR3 in amino acids: CASSDLAGAGSTDTQYF. As DNA, the CDR3 is TGTGCCAGCTCAGATCTAGCGGGAGCGGGGAGCACAGATACGCAGTATTTT.

The chain couples TRBV28 to TRBJ1-5, with D perhaps matching TRBD1 (6 bases). Germline V lookup: CDR1 MDHEN, CDR2 SYDVKM. V lost 3 bases to trimming and J lost 7 bases, with 13 bases between them. The CDR3 has 14 amino acids. The chain's CDR3 is CASSFGGQGQPQHF. In DNA form, the CDR3 reads TGTGCCAGCAGTTTTGGGGGGCAGGGGCAGCCCCAGCATTTT. Supplemented by reference TRBV28 and TRBJ1-5, the full variable domain reads DVKVTQSSRYLVKRTGEKVFLECVQDMDHENMFWYRQDPGLGLRLIYFSYDVKMKEKGDIPEGYSVSREKKERFSLILESASTNQTSMYLCASSFGGQGQPQHFGDGTRLSIL.

This chain joins TRBV11-2 and TRBJ1-5; D possibly corresponds to TRBD1 (5 bases). The CDR3 runs to 13 residues. CDR1 and CDR2 (germline): SGHAT, FQNNGV. Trimming pared 6 bases from V and 2 bases from J, leaving 8 bases between. The CDR3: CASSGTRNQPQHF. For the CDR3, the DNA is TGTGCCAGCAGTGGGACGCGCAATCAGCCCCAGCATTTT.